The clone carrying this T cell receptor beta chain was detected only a few times. Using a J-beta primer mix together with a sample-barcoded 5' primer, a second PCR was run for about 6 to 12 cycles. TCRdb called the 5' RACE reads again in MiXCR, with one record for every CDR3 protein. The sample contains 750,000 to 950,000 distinct CDR3 sequences, roughly 24% of which appear only once. The CDR3 spans 14 residues. V dropped 7 bases and J dropped 4 bases, with 16 bases sitting between them. Germline V gene sequence: CDR1 MNHNY, CDR2 SVGAGI (reference sequence). The data were obtained in a study of blood T cells in healthy people across ages. The sample was also linked to a second study, of T cells of mothers and their children.

V and J are TRBV6-6 and TRBJ2-5; D is ambiguous. The source material was blood. The sequence was collected from a boy aged 5-17 years in good health. CDR3 DNA: TGTGCCAGCACCCTAAAAACGAGTCGAGAGACCCAGTACTTC. It codes for CASTLKTSRETQYF.